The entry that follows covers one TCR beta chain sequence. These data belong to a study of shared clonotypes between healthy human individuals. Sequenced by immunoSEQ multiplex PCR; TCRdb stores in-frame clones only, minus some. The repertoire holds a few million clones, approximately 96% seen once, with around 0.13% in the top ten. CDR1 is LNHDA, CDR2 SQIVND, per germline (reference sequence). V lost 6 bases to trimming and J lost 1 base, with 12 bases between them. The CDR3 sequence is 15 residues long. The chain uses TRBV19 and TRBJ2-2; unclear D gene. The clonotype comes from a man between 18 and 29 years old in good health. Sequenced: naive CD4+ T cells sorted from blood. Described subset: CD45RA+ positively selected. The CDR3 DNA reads TGTGCCAGTAGCTCCAATCTATTGAACACCGGGGAGCTGTTTTTT. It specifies CASSSNLLNTGELFF. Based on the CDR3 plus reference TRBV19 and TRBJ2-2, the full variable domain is DGGITQSPKYLFRKEGQNVTLSCEQNLNHDAMYWYRQDPGQGLRLIYYSQIVNDFQKGDIAEGYSVSREKKESFPLTVTSAQKNPTAFYLCASSSNLLNTGELFFGEGSRLTVL.